This TCR beta chain was sequenced in a study of T cell responses to AZD1222 COVID-19 vaccine. The CDR3 has 16 residues. The J segment lost 6 bases and the V segment lost 5 bases, leaving 13 bases of the junction unmatched. Germline V lookup: CDR1 SGHTA, CDR2 FQGTGA. As regards this clone: The antigen remains unidentified.

Produced via immunoSEQ multiplex PCR; TCRdb's table is partial and in-frame only. The sample includes over 150,000 clones, over 75% seen only once; the top ten take approximately 3%. Study-wide results and caveats: Possibly, clonal diversity was underestimated; donors were largely white British and included more females. Baseline seropositives among AZD1222 recipients totaled only 5 to 7. Repertoire sampling was restricted to post-peak T cell response timepoints.

The rearrangement joins TRBV7-3 to TRBJ2-3, with 8 bases identical to TRBD2. The sample in question was peripheral blood, obtained on day 0 of AZD1222 vaccination. This TCR came from an adult in good health. CDR3 DNA: TGTGCCAGCAGCCCCGCTGGCGGGGGGCTCTCGGATACGCAGTATTTT. As protein: CASSPAGGGLSDTQYF.